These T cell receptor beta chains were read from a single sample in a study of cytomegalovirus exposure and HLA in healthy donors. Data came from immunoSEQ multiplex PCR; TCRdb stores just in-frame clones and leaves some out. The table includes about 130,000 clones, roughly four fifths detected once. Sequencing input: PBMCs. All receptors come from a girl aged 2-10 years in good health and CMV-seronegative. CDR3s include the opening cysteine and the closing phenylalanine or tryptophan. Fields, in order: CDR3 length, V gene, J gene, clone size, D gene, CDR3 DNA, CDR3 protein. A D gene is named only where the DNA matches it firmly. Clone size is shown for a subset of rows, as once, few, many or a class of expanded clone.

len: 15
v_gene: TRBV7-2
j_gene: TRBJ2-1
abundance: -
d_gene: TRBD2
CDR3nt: TGTGCCAGCAGCTTAGGGACTAGCGGATACAATGAGCAGTTCTTC
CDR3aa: CASSLGTSGYNEQFF

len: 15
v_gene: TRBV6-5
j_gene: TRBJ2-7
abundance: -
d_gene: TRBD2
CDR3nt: TGTGCCAGCAGTTACTCGGCTAGCGGGAGGTACGAGCAGTACTTC
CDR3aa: CASSYSASGRYEQYF

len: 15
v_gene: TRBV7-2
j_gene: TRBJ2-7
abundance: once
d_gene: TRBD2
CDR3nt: TGTGCCAGCAGCTTCTTTAGCGGGGGGGCCTACGAGCAGTACTTC
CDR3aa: CASSFFSGGAYEQYF

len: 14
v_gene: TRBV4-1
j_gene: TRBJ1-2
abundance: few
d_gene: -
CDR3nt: TGCGCCAGCAGCCAAGTCGGGGGGGGCCATGGCTACACCTTC
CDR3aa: CASSQVGGGHGYTF

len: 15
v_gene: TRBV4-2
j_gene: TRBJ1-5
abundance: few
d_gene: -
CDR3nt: TGTGCCAGCAGCCCTTTACAGGACGGGAATCAGCCCCAGCATTTT
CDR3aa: CASSPLQDGNQPQHF

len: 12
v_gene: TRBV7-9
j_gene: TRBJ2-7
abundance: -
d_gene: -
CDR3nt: TGTGCCAGCAGCTTAGTAAGCAACGAGCAGTACTTC
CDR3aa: CASSLVSNEQYF

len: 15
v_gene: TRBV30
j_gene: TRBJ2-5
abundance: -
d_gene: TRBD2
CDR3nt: TGTGCCTGGCGGCTAGCGGGAGGGCACCAAGAGACCCAGTACTTC
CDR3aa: CAWRLAGGHQETQYF

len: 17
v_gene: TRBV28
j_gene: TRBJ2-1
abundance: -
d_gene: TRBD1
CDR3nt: TGTGCCAGCAGGGGGACAGGCGGGACGAGCTCCTACAATGAGCAGTTCTTC
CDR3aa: CASRGTGGTSSYNEQFF

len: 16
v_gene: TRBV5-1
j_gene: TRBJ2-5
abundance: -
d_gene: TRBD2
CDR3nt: TGCGCCAGCAGCCTACTAGCGGGAGGAAAGGGGGAGACCCAGTACTTC
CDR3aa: CASSLLAGGKGETQYF

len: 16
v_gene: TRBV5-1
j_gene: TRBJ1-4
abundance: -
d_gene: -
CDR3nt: TGCGCCAGCAGTCGCGATGGGCAGGGGAATAATGAAAAACTGTTTTTT
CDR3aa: CASSRDGQGNNEKLFF

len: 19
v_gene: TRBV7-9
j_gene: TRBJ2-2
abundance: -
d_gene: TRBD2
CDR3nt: TGTGCCAGCAGCTTAGGACGGCTAGCGGGAGGATTTAACACCGGGGAGCTGTTTTTT
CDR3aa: CASSLGRLAGGFNTGELFF

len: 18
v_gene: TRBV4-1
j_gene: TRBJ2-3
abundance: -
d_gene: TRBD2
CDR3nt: TGCGCCAGCAGCCAAGATCCCCCGGGAGGCCGGGTCACAGATACGCAGTATTTT
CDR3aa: CASSQDPPGGRVTDTQYF

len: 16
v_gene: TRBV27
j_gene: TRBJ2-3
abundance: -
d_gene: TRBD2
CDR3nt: TGTGCCAGCAGTTTAGTATTAGCGGGGATCACAGATACGCAGTATTTT
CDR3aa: CASSLVLAGITDTQYF

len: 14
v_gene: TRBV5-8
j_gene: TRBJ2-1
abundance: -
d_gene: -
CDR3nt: TGTGCCAGCAGCTTGTGGGGGCTCCGAAATGAGCAGTTCTTC
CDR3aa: CASSLWGLRNEQFF

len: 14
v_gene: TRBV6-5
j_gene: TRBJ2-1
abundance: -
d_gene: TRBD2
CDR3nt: TGTGCCAGCAGTAGCGGGAGGGCGTACAATGAGCAGTTCTTC
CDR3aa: CASSSGRAYNEQFF

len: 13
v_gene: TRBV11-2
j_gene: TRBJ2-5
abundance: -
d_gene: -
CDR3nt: TGTGCCAGCAGCTTTCAGGAGGGGGAGACCCAGTACTTC
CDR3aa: CASSFQEGETQYF

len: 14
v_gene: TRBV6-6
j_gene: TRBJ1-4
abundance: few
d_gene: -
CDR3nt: TGTGCCAGCAGTTACGGGGAGGCTAATGAAAAACTGTTTTTT
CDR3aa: CASSYGEANEKLFF

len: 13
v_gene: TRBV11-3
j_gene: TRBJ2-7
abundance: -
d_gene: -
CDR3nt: TGTGCCAGCAGCTTGCTCTCGGGGTACGAGCAGTACTTC
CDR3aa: CASSLLSGYEQYF

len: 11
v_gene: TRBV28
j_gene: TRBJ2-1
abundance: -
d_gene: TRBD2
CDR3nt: TGTGCCAGCACCATTAGCGGGGAGCAGTTCTTC
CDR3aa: CASTISGEQFF

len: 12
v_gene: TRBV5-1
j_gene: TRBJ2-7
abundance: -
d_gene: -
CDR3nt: TGCGCCAGCAGCTCCCAGGGATACGAGCAGTACTTC
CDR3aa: CASSSQGYEQYF

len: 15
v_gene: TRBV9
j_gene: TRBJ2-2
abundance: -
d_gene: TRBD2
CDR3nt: TGTGCCACCGAACTAGCGGGGAAGACAACCGGGGAGCTGTTTTTT
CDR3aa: CATELAGKTTGELFF

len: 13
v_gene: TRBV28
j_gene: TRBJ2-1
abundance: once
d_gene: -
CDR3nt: TGTGCCAGCAGTTTGAACACCTACAATGAGCAGTTCTTC
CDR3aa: CASSLNTYNEQFF

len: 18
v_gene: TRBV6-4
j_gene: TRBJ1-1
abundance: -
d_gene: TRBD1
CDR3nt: TGTGCCAGCAGTGAATTTGCCGGGACAGGGGGCCGGAGGACTGAAGCTTTCTTT
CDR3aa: CASSEFAGTGGRRTEAFF

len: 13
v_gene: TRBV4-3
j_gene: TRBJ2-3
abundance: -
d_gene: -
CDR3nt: TGCGCCAGCAGCCAACTATCCACAGATACGCAGTATTTT
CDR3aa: CASSQLSTDTQYF

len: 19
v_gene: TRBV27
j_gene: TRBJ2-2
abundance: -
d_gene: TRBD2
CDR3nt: TGTGCCAGCAGTTCGTCCGGGACTAGCGGGAGGGCCGGTTCCGGGGAGCTGTTTTTT
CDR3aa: CASSSSGTSGRAGSGELFF

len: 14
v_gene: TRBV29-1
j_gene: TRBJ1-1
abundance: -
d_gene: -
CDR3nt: TGCAGCGTTGCTCTTTTCCACTCGAACACTGAAGCTTTCTTT
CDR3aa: CSVALFHSNTEAFF

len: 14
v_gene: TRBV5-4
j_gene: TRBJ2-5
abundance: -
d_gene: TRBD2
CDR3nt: TGTGCCAGCAGCGAGACGGGGGGATGGGAGACCCAGTACTTC
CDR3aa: CASSETGGWETQYF

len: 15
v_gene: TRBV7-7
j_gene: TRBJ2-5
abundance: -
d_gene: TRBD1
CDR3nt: TGTGCTAGCAGCTCCAACAGGGGGCTGAGGGAGACCCAGTACTTC
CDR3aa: CASSSNRGLRETQYF

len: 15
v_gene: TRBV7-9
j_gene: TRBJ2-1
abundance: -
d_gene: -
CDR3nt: TGTGCCAGCGGAAGGGACGGGGGGCCCTACAATGAGCAGTTCTTC
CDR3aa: CASGRDGGPYNEQFF

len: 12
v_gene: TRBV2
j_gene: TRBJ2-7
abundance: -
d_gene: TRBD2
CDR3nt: TGTGCCAGCTGGCAGACTAGCCACGAGCAGTACTTC
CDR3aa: CASWQTSHEQYF

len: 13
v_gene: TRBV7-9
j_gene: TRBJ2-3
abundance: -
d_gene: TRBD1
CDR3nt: TGTGCCAGTGCCGGGACAGGGGTGGATACGCAGTATTTT
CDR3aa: CASAGTGVDTQYF

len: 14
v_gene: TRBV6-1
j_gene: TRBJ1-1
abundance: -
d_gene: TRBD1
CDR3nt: TGTGCCAGCAGAGCCGAACAGGGGGCAACTGAAGCTTTCTTT
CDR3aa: CASRAEQGATEAFF

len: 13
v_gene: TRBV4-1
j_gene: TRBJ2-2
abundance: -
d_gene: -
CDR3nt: TGCGCCAGCAGCCCGACTAACACCGGGGAGCTGTTTTTT
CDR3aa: CASSPTNTGELFF

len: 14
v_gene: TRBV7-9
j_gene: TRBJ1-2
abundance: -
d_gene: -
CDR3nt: TGTGCCAGCAGCTCTGACAGGAAAGGGGGTGGCTACACCTTC
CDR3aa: CASSSDRKGGGYTF

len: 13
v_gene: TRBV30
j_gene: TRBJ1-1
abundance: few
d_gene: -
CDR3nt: TGTGCCTGGAAGAGGGCACAGACGGCTGAAGCTTTCTTT
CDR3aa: CAWKRAQTAEAFF

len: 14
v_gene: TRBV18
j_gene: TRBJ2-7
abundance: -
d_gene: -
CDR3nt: TGTGCCAGCTCAACGATGCGGGACGGGGGTGAGCAGTACTTC
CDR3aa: CASSTMRDGGEQYF

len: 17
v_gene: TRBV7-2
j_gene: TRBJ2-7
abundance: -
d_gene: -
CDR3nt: TGTGCCAGCAGCCCCCTCTGGGAGGGGGAGAGCTCCTACGAGCAGTACTTC
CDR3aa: CASSPLWEGESSYEQYF

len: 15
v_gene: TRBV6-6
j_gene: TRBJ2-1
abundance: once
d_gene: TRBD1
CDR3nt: TGTGCCAGCAGAAAGGACAGGGGGCGAAAGAATGAGCAGTTCTTC
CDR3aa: CASRKDRGRKNEQFF

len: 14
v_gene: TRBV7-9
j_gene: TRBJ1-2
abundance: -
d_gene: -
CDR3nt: TGTGCCAGCGTACCCGAAACAGGGCTCTGGGGCTACACCTTC
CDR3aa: CASVPETGLWGYTF

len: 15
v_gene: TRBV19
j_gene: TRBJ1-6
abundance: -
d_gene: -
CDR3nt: TGTGCCAGTAGTCTGACAGAACCCTATAATTCACCCCTCCACTTT
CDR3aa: CASSLTEPYNSPLHF

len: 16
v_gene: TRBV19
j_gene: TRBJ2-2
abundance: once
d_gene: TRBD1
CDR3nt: TGTGCCAGTAGTGGAGCCGGGACAGGGGATACCGGGGAGCTGTTTTTT
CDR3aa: CASSGAGTGDTGELFF

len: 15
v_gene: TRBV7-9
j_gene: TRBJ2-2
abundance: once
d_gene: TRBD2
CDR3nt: TGTGCCCACAATAGGGCGGGAGCGAACACCGGGGAGCTGTTTTTT
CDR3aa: CAHNRAGANTGELFF

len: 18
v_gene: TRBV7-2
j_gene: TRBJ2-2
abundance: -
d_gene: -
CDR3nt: TGTGCCAGCAGCTTATGGGGTCGGGGGAGAACGAACACCGGGGAGCTGTTTTTT
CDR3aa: CASSLWGRGRTNTGELFF

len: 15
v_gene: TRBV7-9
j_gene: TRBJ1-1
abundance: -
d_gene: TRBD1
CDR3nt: TGTGCCAGCAGCTCAACAGGGGGTACGAACACTGAAGCTTTCTTT
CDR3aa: CASSSTGGTNTEAFF

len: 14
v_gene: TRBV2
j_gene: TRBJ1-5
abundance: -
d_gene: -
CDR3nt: TGTGCCAGCAGTGACCGGACAGAGAAACAGCCCCAGCATTTT
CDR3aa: CASSDRTEKQPQHF

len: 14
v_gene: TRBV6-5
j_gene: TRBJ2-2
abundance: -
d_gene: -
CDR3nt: TGTGCCAGCAGTTACCGGGTGAACACCGGGGAGCTGTTTTTT
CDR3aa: CASSYRVNTGELFF

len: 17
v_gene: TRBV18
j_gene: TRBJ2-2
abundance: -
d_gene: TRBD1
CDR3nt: TGTGCCAGCTCACCACGACAACAGGGGGCAAGCCCCGGGGAGCTGTTTTTT
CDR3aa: CASSPRQQGASPGELFF

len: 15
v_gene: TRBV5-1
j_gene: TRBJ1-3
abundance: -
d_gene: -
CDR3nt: TGCGCCAGCAAACAAGACTCAACCTCTGGAAACACCATATATTTT
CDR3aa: CASKQDSTSGNTIYF

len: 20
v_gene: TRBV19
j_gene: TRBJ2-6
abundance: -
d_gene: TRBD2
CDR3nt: TGTGCCAGTAGTAGCCCGGCGGGGGGGCTAATCCTCTCTGGGGCCAACGTCCTGACTTTC
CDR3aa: CASSSPAGGLILSGANVLTF

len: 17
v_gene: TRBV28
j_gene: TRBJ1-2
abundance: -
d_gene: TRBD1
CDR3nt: TGTGCCAGCAGGAGCGGGACAGGGGGATCCCTTCGATATGGCTACACCTTC
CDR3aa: CASRSGTGGSLRYGYTF

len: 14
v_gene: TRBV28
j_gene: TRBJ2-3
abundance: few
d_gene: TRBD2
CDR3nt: TGTGCCAGCAGTTTTCGGGGGGGCACAGATACGCAGTATTTT
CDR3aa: CASSFRGGTDTQYF

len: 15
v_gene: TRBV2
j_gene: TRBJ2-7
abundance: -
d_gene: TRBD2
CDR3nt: TGTGCCAGCAGAGGACCTAGCGGGGGCACCTACGAGCAGTACTTC
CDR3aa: CASRGPSGGTYEQYF

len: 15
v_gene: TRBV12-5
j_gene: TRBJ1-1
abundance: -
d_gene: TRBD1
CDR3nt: TGTGCTAGTGGTTTTCAGGGGGTTATGAACACTGAAGCTTTCTTT
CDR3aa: CASGFQGVMNTEAFF